This is a list of T cell receptor beta chains from one sample in a study of blood T cell repertoires in COVID-19. TCRdb's copy holds only in-frame clones and misses some; the assay was immunoSEQ multiplex PCR. The table has roughly 140,000 clones, around 84% seen once. The sample comprised peripheral blood. The receptors were gathered from a woman aged 55 to 70 with COVID-19, enrolled during active disease. Both conserved end residues are part of each CDR3. The D gene is left open where the match is weak. Rows give clone size only sometimes, using once, few, many, or a class for an expanded clone.

j_gene | v_gene | abundance | d_gene | CDR3nt | CDR3aa
TRBJ2-1 | TRBV11-2 | - | TRBD2 | TGTGCCAGCAGCTTGAGTGGGGTAGCGGGACTCCACAATGAGCAGTTCTTC | CASSLSGVAGLHNEQFF
TRBJ1-1 | TRBV6-5 | once | TRBD1 | TGTGCCAGCAGTCGGACAGGGTGGAACACTGAAGCTTTCTTT | CASSRTGWNTEAFF
TRBJ1-1 | TRBV18 | - | - | TGTGCCAGCTCACCGAACAGGGCGAACACTGAAGCTTTCTTT | CASSPNRANTEAFF
TRBJ2-5 | TRBV9 | - | - | TGTGCCAGCAGCGACGGGAGAGAGACCCAGTACTTC | CASSDGRETQYF
TRBJ1-4 | TRBV19 | - | - | TGTGCCAGTAGTAGCCGGGGCGGGGCAACTAATGAAAAACTGTTTTTT | CASSSRGGATNEKLFF
TRBJ1-5 | TRBV7-9 | - | - | TGTGCCAGCAGCTTATCTTCCCGGGGAGGACAGCCCCAGCATTTT | CASSLSSRGGQPQHF
TRBJ1-1 | TRBV29-1 | few | - | TGCAGCGTTGTAGAGGGGGGGATTGGTGAAGCTTTCTTT | CSVVEGGIGEAFF
TRBJ1-3 | TRBV5-5 | few | - | TGTGCCAGCACCGACAATCTCTCTGGAAACACCATATATTTT | CASTDNLSGNTIYF
TRBJ1-6 | TRBV21-1 | - | - | TGTGCCAGCAGCAAAATGAGGGGGGTCGGGACAGGTAGAAAGGTTATGAGTTCACCCCTCCACTTT | CASSKMRGVGTGRKVMSSPLHF
TRBJ2-6 | TRBV19 | few | - | TGTGCCAGTAGTATCAGGGGGGTGAGCTCTGGGGCCAACGTCCTGACTTTC | CASSIRGVSSGANVLTF
TRBJ2-7 | TRBV6-5 | - | TRBD1 | TGTGCCAGCACCGCCGGGACAGGGGTTGGCGAGCAGTACTTC | CASTAGTGVGEQYF
TRBJ2-5 | TRBV10-3 | - | - | TGTGCCATCAGGGGGGCAGGCCAAGAGACCCAGTACTTC | CAIRGAGQETQYF
TRBJ1-2 | TRBV7-6 | - | TRBD1 | TGTGCCAGCAGCCAAAGACAGGGCGGTGGCTACACCTTC | CASSQRQGGGYTF
TRBJ1-1 | TRBV5-6 | - | - | TGTGCCAGCAGCTTGTGGCGAGGTGAAGCTTTCTTT | CASSLWRGEAFF
TRBJ1-5 | TRBV6-5 | - | TRBD1 | TGTGCCAGCAGCAGACAGGGGATCAGCAATCAGCCCCAGCATTTT | CASSRQGISNQPQHF
TRBJ1-3 | TRBV30 | - | - | TGTGCCTGGACGCGGGAGAACACCATATATTTT | CAWTRENTIYF
TRBJ1-1 | TRBV27 | - | - | TGTGCCAGCAGTCCCCTCAGGGGGAACACTGAAGCTTTCTTT | CASSPLRGNTEAFF
TRBJ2-7 | TRBV4-1 | few | TRBD1 | TGCGCCAGCAGCCAAACCGACAGGGGTTTCTACGAGCAGTACTTC | CASSQTDRGFYEQYF
TRBJ1-1 | TRBV6-2/TRBV6-3 | - | - | TGTGCCAGCAGCTCCCAACAGGGCAGGGCGAACTATCACACTGAAGCTTTCTTT | CASSSQQGRANYHTEAFF
TRBJ1-2 | TRBV27 | - | - | TGTGCCAGCAGTTTTTCCAGGGGAGATGGCTACACCTTC | CASSFSRGDGYTF